The rows below give T cell receptor beta chains drawn from one sample of a study of Graves' ophthalmopathy and Graves' hyperthyroidism. One entry per CDR3 protein, called by TCRdb with MiXCR from the multiplex PCR reads. The table shows hundreds of thousands of distinct CDR3 sequences, with 22% occurring only once. Material: peripheral blood. All receptors come from a woman between 18 and 29 years old with stable Graves' hyperthyroidism. Some clones in this sample may be carry-over from other donors' samples. The CDR3 runs from the conserved cysteine through the conserved F or W. Each record gives: V gene, clone size, D gene, J gene, CDR3 protein, CDR3 DNA. A D gene is named only where the DNA matches it firmly. The size field is filled for only some rows; it gives once, few, many or a size class.

>TRBV6-2/TRBV6-3|NA|TRBD2|TRBJ2-7
CASRLGASGGPQQYF
TGTGCCAGCAGGCTTGGGGCTAGCGGGGGCCCACAGCAGTACTTC
>TRBV7-9|many|NA|TRBJ1-5
CASSYEGRNQPQHF
TGTGCCAGCAGCTACGAGGGCCGCAATCAGCCCCAGCATTTT
>TRBV12-3/TRBV12-4|many|NA|TRBJ1-3
CASSSAAVGNTIYF
TGTGCCAGCAGTTCCGCTGCGGTAGGAAACACCATATATTTT
>TRBV15|many|TRBD1|TRBJ1-1
CATSRDRGRILAFF
TGTGCCACCAGCAGGGACAGGGGGCGCATATTGGCTTTCTTT
>TRBV7-3|many|NA|TRBJ2-5
CASSLTVRLEETQYF
TGTGCCAGCAGCTTAACGGTTCGGTTAGAAGAGACCCAGTACTTC
>TRBV12-5|few|NA|TRBJ1-1
CASGLPETEAFF
TGTGCTAGTGGTTTACCGGAGACTGAAGCTTTCTTT
>TRBV10-1|many|NA|TRBJ1-1
CASSESSLANTEAFF
TGCGCCAGCAGTGAGTCAAGCCTGGCGAACACTGAAGCTTTCTTT
>TRBV7-3|many|NA|TRBJ1-6
CASSLRGLESSYNSPLHF
TGTGCCAGCAGCTTAAGGGGACTGGAGAGCTCCTATAATTCACCCCTCCACTTT
>TRBV6-1|few|TRBD1|TRBJ1-5
CASSEDQGGGQPQHF
TGTGCCAGCAGTGAAGACCAGGGGGGAGGCCAGCCCCAGCATTTT
>TRBV12-3/TRBV12-4|NA|NA|TRBJ2-7
CASSYRDLGRYEQYF
TGTGCCAGCAGTTACAGGGATTTAGGGAGGTACGAGCAGTACTTC
>TRBV4-2|few|NA|TRBJ2-7
CASSQDGGPTKYEQYF
TGTGCCAGCAGCCAAGATGGGGGACCCACGAAATACGAGCAGTACTTC
>TRBV10-3|many|TRBD2|TRBJ2-7
CAISDGGRAVEQYF
TGTGCCATCAGTGATGGCGGGAGGGCGGTCGAGCAGTACTTC
>TRBV28|NA|NA|TRBJ1-1
CAIAGATNTEAFF
TGTGCCATCGCAGGGGCCACGAACACTGAAGCTTTCTTT
>TRBV12-3/TRBV12-4|NA|TRBD1|TRBJ2-7
CASIPGQGLGEQYF
TGTGCCAGCATCCCGGGACAGGGTTTGGGGGAGCAGTACTTC
>TRBV12-3/TRBV12-4|many|TRBD1|TRBJ2-7
CASSLRDRRYEQYF
TGTGCCAGCAGTCTCCGGGACAGAAGATACGAGCAGTACTTC
>TRBV29-1|many|TRBD1|TRBJ2-5
CSVERGTGYLQETQYF
TGCAGCGTTGAAAGGGGGACAGGGTACCTCCAAGAGACCCAGTACTTC
>TRBV13|many|NA|TRBJ1-1
CASSDQVAGPGRRGREAFF
TGTGCCAGCAGCGACCAAGTAGCTGGTCCGGGACGGCGAGGGAGGGAAGCTTTCTTT
>TRBV6-1|NA|TRBD1|TRBJ1-5
CASSEAGQIYSNQPQHF
TGTGCCAGCAGTGAAGCGGGACAGATCTATAGCAATCAGCCCCAGCATTTT
>TRBV11-2|many|NA|TRBJ2-7
CASSPQEWGQSYEQYF
TGTGCCAGCAGCCCCCAAGAGTGGGGTCAGTCCTACGAGCAGTACTTC
>TRBV19|many|TRBD2|TRBJ2-5
CASSTPTSGRSTQETQYF
TGTGCCAGTAGTACGCCGACTAGCGGGAGGTCCACGCAAGAGACCCAGTACTTC
>TRBV6-1|NA|TRBD1|TRBJ1-1
CASSGGTVGTEAFF
TGTGCCAGCAGTGGAGGGACAGTAGGCACTGAAGCTTTCTTT
>TRBV30|many|NA|TRBJ1-5
CAWSSEKQPQHF
TGTGCCTGGAGTTCGGAGAAGCAGCCCCAGCATTTT
>TRBV5-1|NA|NA|TRBJ1-6
CASSFGYEDSPLHF
TGCGCCAGCAGCTTCGGGTACGAGGATTCACCCCTCCACTTT
>TRBV12-3/TRBV12-4|many|NA|TRBJ2-7
CASSYWDLEQYF
TGTGCCAGCAGCTATTGGGACCTCGAGCAGTACTTC
>TRBV12-3/TRBV12-4|many|NA|TRBJ1-6
CASSGTGNYSPLHF
TGTGCCAGCAGTGGGACGGGGAATTATTCACCCCTCCACTTT
>TRBV7-9|NA|TRBD2|TRBJ2-5
CASSLGLRERETQYF
TGTGCCAGCAGCTTAGGTTTGCGGGAGAGGGAGACCCAGTACTTC
>TRBV6-2/TRBV6-3|few|NA|TRBJ2-6
CASKGGESGANVLTF
TGTGCCAGCAAGGGAGGAGAGTCTGGGGCCAACGTCCTGACTTTC
>TRBV3-1|NA|TRBD2|TRBJ2-2
CASRFSGGANTGELFF
TGTGCCAGCCGGTTTAGCGGGGGGGCGAACACCGGGGAGCTGTTTTTT
>TRBV20-1|many|TRBD1|TRBJ2-5
CSGPTGGKETQYF
TGCAGTGGCCCGACAGGGGGCAAAGAGACCCAGTACTTC
>TRBV6-1|few|TRBD2|TRBJ2-4
CASKRGTSENIKYF
TGTGCCAGCAAGAGGGGGACTAGCGAAAACATTAAGTACTTC
>TRBV28|many|NA|TRBJ2-5
CASSTPPEGGKETQYF
TGTGCCAGCAGCACCCCCCCGGAGGGGGGAAAAGAGACCCAGTACTTC
>TRBV6-5|few|NA|TRBJ1-2
CASSYSQASGYTF
TGTGCCAGCAGTTACTCCCAGGCGTCTGGCTACACCTTC
>TRBV15|many|NA|TRBJ1-5
CATSRDPGSNQPQHF
TGTGCCACCAGCAGAGATCCGGGAAGCAATCAGCCCCAGCATTTT
>TRBV12-3/TRBV12-4|many|NA|TRBJ1-3
CASNVGGFSGNTIYF
TGTGCCAGCAACGTTGGTGGGTTTTCTGGAAACACCATATATTTT
>TRBV5-6|many|NA|TRBJ2-7
CASTPGLIDEQYF
TGTGCCAGCACCCCGGGACTTATCGACGAGCAGTACTTC
>TRBV20-1|NA|NA|TRBJ1-3
CSARDISGNTIYF
TGCAGTGCTCGGGACATTTCTGGAAACACCATATATTTT